A selection of T cell receptor beta chains follows, all from one sample in a study of OX40 agonist ivuxolimab in advanced cancers. Here immunoSEQ multiplex PCR was the method, and the copy in TCRdb shows in-frame clones only, minus some. The sample includes roughly 48,000 clones, roughly 81% seen only once; the top ten take 7.5% to 10%. The sample in question was CD4+ or CD8+ T cells sorted from blood, obtained in a trial of the OX40 agonist ivuxolimab. These TCRs come from an adult with an advanced solid tumor such as melanoma, head and neck, liver or kidney cancer. The CDR3 runs from the conserved cysteine through the conserved F or W. D genes are given only for firm matches. Clone size is given for some rows only: seen once, a few or many times, or a class if the clone is expanded.

d_call j_call v_call clone_size cdr3_aa cdr3_nt
TRBD1 TRBJ2-1 TRBV6-5 . CASTPGGPYNEQFF TGTGCCAGCACTCCAGGGGGCCCCTACAATGAGCAGTTCTTC
. TRBJ2-7 TRBV18 . CASSTGLTSYEQYF TGTGCCAGCTCAACGGGACTGACATCCTACGAGCAGTACTTC
. TRBJ1-2 TRBV5-6 . CASNPRGRNYGYTF TGTGCCAGCAACCCCAGGGGTAGGAACTATGGCTACACCTTC
. TRBJ2-7 TRBV5-1 . CASSLEGDEQYF TGCGCCAGCAGCTTGGAAGGTGACGAGCAGTACTTC
. TRBJ1-5 TRBV6-6 . CASSNNFPGNQPQHF TGTGCCAGCAGTAACAACTTTCCAGGCAATCAGCCCCAGCATTTT
. TRBJ2-7 TRBV5-1 . CASTLGVGEQYF TGCGCCAGCACGCTGGGGGTAGGCGAGCAGTACTTC
. TRBJ1-1 TRBV28 . CASLRVMNTEAFF TGTGCCAGTCTCAGGGTAATGAACACTGAAGCTTTCTTT
. TRBJ2-1 TRBV7-9 . CASSLKRPGGEQFF TGTGCCAGCAGCTTAAAACGGCCTGGGGGTGAGCAGTTCTTC
TRBD2 TRBJ2-2 TRBV11-2 . CASSSGLAGTGELFF TGTGCCAGCAGCTCGGGACTAGCGGGCACCGGGGAGCTGTTTTTT
. TRBJ1-3 TRBV10-3 . CAIRDPGSGNTIYF TGTGCCATCAGGGACCCGGGCTCTGGAAACACCATATATTTT
TRBD1 TRBJ2-5 TRBV28 once CASIQITGTGGPQTQYF TGTGCCAGCATCCAGATAACCGGGACAGGGGGCCCACAGACCCAGTACTTC
. TRBJ1-5 TRBV18 . CASHQGSNQPQHF TGTGCCAGCCACCAGGGTAGCAATCAGCCCCAGCATTTT
. TRBJ2-1 TRBV5-8 . CASSLGTSYNEQFF TGTGCCAGCAGTCTTGGGACTTCTTACAATGAGCAGTTCTTC
. TRBJ1-2 TRBV6-6 . CASSLGVNYGYTF TGTGCCAGCAGTTTGGGAGTTAACTATGGCTACACCTTC
. TRBJ2-5 TRBV30 once CAWSVAAETQYF TGTGCCTGGAGTGTGGCCGCTGAGACCCAGTACTTC
. TRBJ1-2 TRBV5-1 . CASSLGGPGNYGYTF TGCGCCAGCAGCTTGGGGGGACCGGGGAACTATGGCTACACCTTC
TRBD2 TRBJ2-7 TRBV7-9 . CASSFVASGTYEQYF TGTGCCAGCAGCTTTGTCGCTAGCGGGACCTACGAGCAGTACTTC
TRBD2 TRBJ2-2 TRBV19 once CASRLGLAGGLIGELFF TGTGCCAGTAGACTCGGACTAGCGGGAGGGCTAATCGGGGAGCTGTTTTTT
. TRBJ2-4 TRBV2 . CASSGPGSGRDIQYF TGTGCCAGCAGTGGGCCGGGGTCAGGGCGGGACATTCAGTACTTC
. TRBJ1-2 TRBV29-1 . CSGALGGYGYTF TGCAGCGGGGCCCTTGGGGGCTATGGCTACACCTTC
TRBD1 TRBJ1-1 TRBV6-5 . CASSLNQGAATEAFF TGTGCCAGCAGTCTTAATCAGGGGGCGGCAACTGAAGCTTTCTTT
TRBD1 TRBJ2-4 TRBV5-1 once CASSLGPGGAYIQYF TGCGCCAGCAGCTTGGGCCCAGGGGGCGCCTACATTCAGTACTTC
TRBD1 TRBJ2-3 TRBV7-9 . CASSSRRQGVRTDTQYF TGTGCCAGCAGCTCCAGAAGACAGGGGGTGAGAACAGATACGCAGTATTTT
. TRBJ2-2 TRBV11-3 . CASSGGRSTGELFF TGTGCCAGCAGCGGGGGGCGCTCGACCGGGGAGCTGTTTTTT
. TRBJ2-3 TRBV6-1 . CASSEWGRGEDTQYF TGTGCCAGCAGTGAATGGGGACGAGGGGAAGATACGCAGTATTTT
TRBD2 TRBJ2-3 TRBV5-5 . CASSLRLAGDTDTQYF TGTGCCAGCAGCCTAAGACTAGCTGGGGACACAGATACGCAGTATTTT
. TRBJ1-2 TRBV13 . CASSLGQKGYGYTF TGTGCCAGCAGCTTAGGACAGAAAGGCTATGGCTACACCTTC
TRBD2 TRBJ2-4 TRBV5-4 . CASSLGGLAGVKDIQYF TGTGCCAGCAGCTTGGGAGGACTAGCGGGAGTTAAGGACATTCAGTACTTC
. TRBJ2-1 TRBV11-1 once CASSMRSGYNEQFF TGTGCCAGCAGCATGAGGTCGGGATACAATGAGCAGTTCTTC
TRBD2 TRBJ2-2 TRBV5-1 once CASSLAGTSATGELFF TGCGCCAGCAGCTTGGCAGGGACTAGCGCGACCGGGGAGCTGTTTTTT
. TRBJ1-2 TRBV7-2 . CASSFGAAANYGYTF TGTGCCAGCAGCTTCGGGGCAGCAGCTAACTATGGCTACACCTTC
. TRBJ2-5 TRBV15 . CATSRDRAETQYF TGTGCCACCAGCAGAGATAGGGCGGAGACCCAGTACTTC
TRBD2 TRBJ2-1 TRBV19 . CASSIVSPREGGEQFF TGTGCCAGTAGTATAGTGTCACCCCGGGAGGGTGGTGAGCAGTTCTTC
TRBD1 TRBJ2-1 TRBV5-1 . CASSLGEGTVYNEQFF TGCGCCAGCAGCTTGGGAGAGGGGACAGTATACAATGAGCAGTTCTTC
TRBD1 TRBJ1-1 TRBV10-3 . CAISRTGQMNTEAFF TGTGCCATCAGTAGAACGGGACAGATGAACACTGAAGCTTTCTTT
. TRBJ1-5 TRBV7-9 . CASSQLGGQDQPQHF TGTGCCAGCAGCCAGTTGGGAGGTCAGGATCAGCCCCAGCATTTT
TRBD1 TRBJ2-2 TRBV7-9 . CASSRTGGDTGELFF TGTGCCAGCAGCCGGACAGGGGGCGACACCGGGGAGCTGTTTTTT
TRBD1 TRBJ2-7 TRBV28 . CASIQQGGPYEQYF TGTGCCAGCATCCAACAGGGGGGCCCCTACGAGCAGTACTTC
TRBD1 TRBJ1-5 TRBV15 . CATSARTGHHQPQHF TGTGCCACCAGCGCAAGGACAGGGCACCATCAGCCCCAGCATTTT
TRBD1 TRBJ2-7 TRBV28 . CASSLQGASYEQYF TGTGCCAGCAGCTTACAGGGGGCCAGCTACGAGCAGTACTTC
TRBD1 TRBJ2-6 TRBV19 . CASSMTGVGANVLTF TGTGCCAGTAGTATGACAGGGGTCGGGGCCAACGTCCTGACTTTC
TRBD2 TRBJ2-2 TRBV5-1 . CASSQRAGGTGELFF TGCGCCAGCAGCCAGCGCGCGGGGGGCACCGGGGAGCTGTTTTTT
. TRBJ2-7 TRBV19 medium-sized CASSLGVLNPYEQYF TGTGCCAGTAGTTTGGGTGTCTTGAACCCCTACGAGCAGTACTTC
. TRBJ2-7 TRBV28 . CASSLGGSSYEQYF TGTGCCAGCAGTTTAGGTGGGTCCTCCTACGAGCAGTACTTC
TRBD1 TRBJ1-2 TRBV6-5 . CASSYSRTGGNYGYTF TGTGCCAGCAGTTACTCCCGGACAGGGGGGAACTATGGCTACACCTTC
. TRBJ1-2 TRBV14 . CASSQVSGSYGYTF TGTGCCAGCAGCCAAGTATCAGGAAGCTATGGCTACACCTTC
. TRBJ2-3 TRBV2 . CASSQRDSSTDTQYF TGTGCCAGCAGCCAACGGGACTCTAGCACAGATACGCAGTATTTT
TRBD2 TRBJ2-1 TRBV7-8 few CASSLVSLRREVINEQFF TGTGCCAGCAGCTTAGTTAGTCTTCGGCGGGAGGTAATAAATGAGCAGTTCTTC
. TRBJ2-5 TRBV20-1 . CSARAETQYF TGCAGTGCTAGAGCGGAGACCCAGTACTTC
TRBD2 TRBJ2-7 TRBV5-6 . CASSWLAGDSEQYF TGTGCCAGCAGCTGGCTAGCGGGAGACAGCGAGCAGTACTTC
TRBD2 TRBJ2-3 TRBV10-2 . CASSDWGGSTDTQYF TGCGCCAGCAGTGATTGGGGGGGGAGCACAGATACGCAGTATTTT
TRBD1 TRBJ2-2 TRBV6-5 . CASSRTGGTGELFF TGTGCCAGCAGTCGGACAGGTGGAACCGGGGAGCTGTTTTTT
. TRBJ2-3 TRBV10-3 . CANGGAGDSDTQYF TGTGCCAACGGAGGGGCAGGGGATTCAGATACGCAGTATTTT